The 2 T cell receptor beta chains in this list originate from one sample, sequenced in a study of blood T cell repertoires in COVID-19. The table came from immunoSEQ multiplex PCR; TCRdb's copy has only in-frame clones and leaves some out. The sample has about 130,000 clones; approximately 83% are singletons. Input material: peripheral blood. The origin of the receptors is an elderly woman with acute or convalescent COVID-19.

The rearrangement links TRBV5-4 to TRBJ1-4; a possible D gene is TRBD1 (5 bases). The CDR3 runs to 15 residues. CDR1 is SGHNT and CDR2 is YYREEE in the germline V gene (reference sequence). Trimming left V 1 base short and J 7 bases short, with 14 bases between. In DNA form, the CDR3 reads TGTGCCAGCAGCTTGACCGCAGGGTTACGTGAAAAACTGTTTTTT. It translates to CASSLTAGLREKLFF. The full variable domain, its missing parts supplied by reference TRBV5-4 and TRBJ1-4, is ETGVTQSPTHLIKTRGQQVTLRCSSQSGHNTVSWYQQALGQGPQFIFQYYREEENGRGNFPPRFSGLQFPNYSSELNVNALELDDSALYLCASSLTAGLREKLFFGSGTQLSVL.

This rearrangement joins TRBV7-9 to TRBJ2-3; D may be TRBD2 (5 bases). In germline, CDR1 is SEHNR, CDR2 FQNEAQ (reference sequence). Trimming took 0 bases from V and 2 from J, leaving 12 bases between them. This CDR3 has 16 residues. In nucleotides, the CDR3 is TGTGCCAGCAGCTTAGCCGACTATACGCCCACAGATACGCAGTATTTT. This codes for CASSLADYTPTDTQYF.